The next 21 T cell receptor beta chains were all read from a single sample in a study of blood T cell repertoires in COVID-19. Using immunoSEQ multiplex PCR, the repertoire was profiled, and TCRdb retains in-frame clones only, with some absent. The repertoire consists of tens of thousands of clones, with approximately 80% occurring once and the leading ten covering 19%. Material: peripheral blood. These receptors were taken from an elderly woman with acute or convalescent COVID-19.

The chain has TRBV29-1 and TRBJ2-3, with 11 bases identical to TRBD2. The CDR3 sequence is 14 residues long. The germline gives CDR1 SQVTM, CDR2 ANQGSEA. The J segment lost 5 bases and the V segment lost 6 bases, leaving 7 bases of the junction unmatched. The CDR3 here is CSVLSGRAIDTQYF. The CDR3 region has the DNA TGCAGCGTCCTTAGCGGGAGGGCCATAGATACGCAGTATTTT.

CDR3 in amino acids: CASSTGGAYQETQYF. DNA for the CDR3: TGCGCCAGCAGCACCGGGGGGGCCTACCAAGAGACCCAGTACTTC. The rearrangement joins TRBV5-1 to TRBJ2-5; 8 bases line up with TRBD2. CDR1 is SGHRS, CDR2 YFSETQ, per germline. Unmatched junction bases numbered 5, after V lost 4 bases and J lost 0 bases. This CDR3 comprises 15 residues.

The chain uses TRBV1 and TRBJ2-1; the D call in the table, TRBD2, was not verified against the DNA. TRBV1 is described as a pseudogene. The CDR3 runs 14 residues. In DNA, the CDR3 is TGCACCAGCAGCCCACAACCCCGCGGGAATGAGCAGTTCTTC. Protein product: CTSSPQPRGNEQFF.

The V call is TRBV11-2, the J call TRBJ1-2; perhaps TRBD1 as D (6 bases). Germline assignment: CDR1 SGHAT and CDR2 FQNNGV. V lost 3 bases to trimming and J lost 7 bases, with 21 bases between them. This CDR3 contains 16 residues. The CDR3 is CASSLATGSSPGGYTF. The CDR3 DNA reads as TGTGCCAGCAGCTTGGCTACAGGGTCCTCACCAGGTGGCTACACCTTC.

V is TRBV9 and J is TRBJ2-1; 7 bases align to TRBD2. The germline V gene encodes CDR1 SGDLS and CDR2 YYNGEE. CDR3 size: 16 residues. Trimming removed 3 bases from V and 4 bases from J; junction bases left unmatched: 10. CDR3 in amino acids: CASSAAPSGLYNEQFF. Written as DNA, the CDR3 is TGTGCCAGCAGCGCTGCCCCTAGCGGATTATACAATGAGCAGTTCTTC.

This clone was counted a single time. The chain joins TRBV7-9 to TRBJ2-3; perhaps TRBD1 as D (6 bases). Between the trimmed V and J ends, which lost 5 bases and 4 bases, there was a span of 13 bases. The CDR3 is 14 amino acids. Germline-derived CDR1 and CDR2 are SEHNR and FQNEAQ (reference sequence). The CDR3, as DNA: TGTGCCAGCAGCCTCAGGGACATTTCAGATACGCAGTATTTT. Its translation is CASSLRDISDTQYF. The entire variable domain, with the rest obtained from reference TRBV7-9 and TRBJ2-3, is as follows: DTGVSQNPRHKITKRGQNVTFRCDPISEHNRLYWYRQTLGQGPEFLTYFQNEAQLEKSRLLSDRFSAERPKGSFSTLEIQRTEQGDSAMYLCASSLRDISDTQYFGPGTRLTVL.

The chain couples TRBV6-4 to TRBJ2-1; TRBD1 matches at 8 bases. The germline gives CDR1 MRHNA, CDR2 SNTAGT. The CDR3 extends over 15 amino acids. Trimming took 3 bases from V and 3 from J; bases not matched to a gene: 4. CDR3 region: CASSEQTGDYNEQFF. DNA for the CDR3: TGTGCCAGCAGTGAACAGACAGGGGACTACAATGAGCAGTTCTTC.

The chain carries TRBV27 and TRBJ1-6, with no clear D. The CDR3 runs to 14 residues. Trimming pared 0 bases from V and 7 bases from J, leaving 7 bases between. The V gene's germline CDR1 is MNHEY and CDR2 SMNVEV (reference sequence). In nucleotides, the CDR3 is TGTGCCAGCAGTTTATCTACTGAAAATTCACCCCTCCACTTT. The encoded protein is CASSLSTENSPLHF.

The chain couples TRBV7-9 to TRBJ1-2; D ambiguous. The CDR3 runs 12 residues. Germline CDR1 reads SEHNR; CDR2 reads FQNEAQ (reference sequence). V dropped 5 bases and J dropped 5 bases, with 9 bases sitting between them. CDR3 protein: CASSPSAYGYTF. The CDR3 DNA reads TGTGCCAGCAGCCCCAGTGCTTATGGCTACACCTTC.

The genes are TRBV2 and TRBJ1-6; D ambiguous. From germline, CDR1 is SNHLY and CDR2 FYNNEI. CDR3 length: 13 amino acids. Trimming removed 8 bases from V and 11 bases from J, with 16 bases in between. The CDR3: CASLSERRAPLHF. The CDR3 DNA is TGTGCCAGCCTGTCCGAGAGGAGGGCACCCCTCCACTTT.

This chain connects TRBV2 to TRBJ1-5; D is perhaps TRBD1 (5 bases). The CDR3 is 15 amino acids. The V end lost 7 bases, the J end lost 3 bases, and 16 bases lay between the germline ends. Looked up from germline, CDR1 is SNHLY and CDR2 is FYNNEI. The CDR3 loop reads CASNSDSALNQPQHF. Written as DNA, the CDR3 is TGTGCCAGCAACTCTGACAGCGCCCTCAATCAGCCCCAGCATTTT.

The J gene is TRBJ2-1, the V gene TRBV7-9, with 10 bases that match TRBD2. V trimming: 5 bases; J trimming: 5 bases; junction bases outside the gene matches: 6. Germline V gene sequence: CDR1 SEHNR, CDR2 FQNEAQ (reference sequence). The CDR3 runs 15 residues. The CDR3 DNA is TGTGCCAGCAGCCCAAGCGGGGGGGGGAACAATGAGCAGTTCTTC. Residues: CASSPSGGGNNEQFF.

This clone was detected once. CDR3 residues: CASSLVLAGAKETQYF. The CDR3 region has the DNA TGTGCCAGCAGCTTAGTACTAGCGGGAGCCAAAGAGACCCAGTACTTC. The chain has TRBV7-7 and TRBJ2-5, with 11 positions matching TRBD2. The CDR3 is 16 residues long. CDR1 and CDR2 (germline): SSHAT, FNYEAQ (reference sequence). V shed 1 base, J shed 3 bases, and the junction held 4 bases outside the gene matches.

This clone was counted between two and nine times. The chain links TRBV5-3 to TRBJ1-3; D may be TRBD1 (5 bases). TRBV5-3 is an ORF; its function is uncertain. The CDR3 consists of 16 residues. The V gene lost 2 bases and the J gene lost 2 bases, with 14 bases spanning the gap. The CDR3 DNA reads as TGTGCCAGAAGCTTCTCTGGCAGGGATGCTGGAAACACCATATATTTT. Amino acids: CARSFSGRDAGNTIYF.

The CDR3 coding sequence is TGCGCCAGCAATGGAGCAGGGCCGTCGGGCTCCTACGAGCAGTACTTC. Amino acid sequence: CASNGAGPSGSYEQYF. The chain uses TRBV10-1 and TRBJ2-7; the D gene is possibly TRBD1 (5 bases). Germline CDR1 is WNHNN and CDR2 is SYGVQD (reference sequence). The CDR3 is made up of 16 amino acids. V was cut by 7 bases and J by 0 bases, with 19 bases left in between.

This chain connects TRBV11-3 to TRBJ2-1; 7 bases are a match to TRBD1. Per the germline V gene, CDR1 is SGHNT and CDR2 is YENEEA. The CDR3 contains 16 residues. With V trimmed by 1 base and J by 5 bases, 8 bases remained unmatched. This chain's CDR3 is CASSLGYRGLHNEQFF. In DNA form, the CDR3 reads TGTGCCAGCAGCTTAGGGTACAGGGGATTACACAATGAGCAGTTCTTC. The full variable domain, completed using reference TRBV11-3 and TRBJ2-1, is EAGVVQSPRYKIIEKKQPVAFWCNPISGHNTLYWYLQNLGQGPELLIRYENEEAVDDSQLPKDRFSAERLKGVDSTLKIQPAELGDSAVYLCASSLGYRGLHNEQFFGPGTRLTVL.

The chain combines TRBV5-1 with TRBJ2-7; tentative D call: TRBD1 (5 bases). CDR1 is SGHRS and CDR2 is YFSETQ in the germline V gene. Trimming removed 4 bases at V and 0 bases at J, with 11 bases between. The CDR3 has 14 residues. Written as DNA, the CDR3 is TGCGCCAGCAGCCCAGACAGTAGCTCCTACGAGCAGTACTTC. Protein: CASSPDSSSYEQYF.

This chain uses TRBV6-5 with TRBJ1-1; no firm D call. The CDR3 is 15 residues long. V gave up 2 bases and J gave up 0 bases, with 10 bases separating them. From germline, CDR1 is MNHEY and CDR2 SVGAGI. The CDR3 protein is CASSYEGRLNTEAFF. The CDR3 DNA is TGTGCCAGCAGTTACGAGGGCCGCTTGAACACTGAAGCTTTCTTT.

This sequence joins TRBV14 and TRBJ2-2; 7 nucleotides match TRBD1. The CDR3 is made up of 14 amino acids. V trimming: 4 bases; J trimming: 4 bases; junction bases outside the gene matches: 3. Germline V CDR1 and CDR2: SGHDN, FVKESK. The CDR3 here is CASSRQGGTGELFF. In nucleotides, the CDR3 is TGTGCCAGCAGCCGACAGGGTGGCACCGGGGAGCTGTTTTTT.

The chain is built from TRBV6-5 and TRBJ1-5, with TRBD1 identical over 7 bases. Unmatched junction bases numbered 5, after V lost 0 bases and J lost 6 bases. Germline V CDR1 and CDR2: MNHEY, SVGAGI. This CDR3 is built from 15 residues. In nucleotides, the CDR3 is TGTGCCAGCAGTTACTCGGCAGGGGGTGGTCAGCCCCAGCATTTT. Amino acid sequence: CASSYSAGGGQPQHF.

The rearrangement links TRBV7-3 to TRBJ2-6, with a weak D call TRBD2 (6 bases). CDR1 and CDR2 from the germline V gene are SGHTA and FQGTGA. V was clipped by 5 bases and J by 4 bases, with 15 bases between them. The length of the CDR3 is 16 residues. The CDR3 nucleotides are TGTGCCAGCAGCGCGGAGGGTTCGTCCGGGGCCAACGTCCTGACTTTC. As protein: CASSAEGSSGANVLTF.